This T cell receptor beta chain was sequenced for a study of human CD8 memory T cell subsets. General observations from the study: Precursor exhausted T cells appeared less diverse than stem-like memory T cells according to Chao1 estimates. The T cell repertoires of the stem-like memory and precursor exhausted subsets exhibited minimal overlap with one another.

Germline V gene data show CDR1 as SQVTM and CDR2 as ANQGSEA. The CDR3 contains 15 residues. Comments on this clonotype: Its antigen is currently unknown.

TCR beta was sequenced from UMI-tagged 5' RACE libraries. TCRdb reprocessed the 5' RACE reads and keeps a single row for each CDR3 protein, giving no DNA. Found here are around 12,000 distinct CDR3 sequences; the top ten clones hold 12% to 15%. The V call is TRBV29-1, the J call TRBJ2-3; TCRdb selects TRBD2, and the lack of DNA leaves this call unchecked. Sequencing used CD8+ T cells from PBMCs. The sequence was obtained from a human donor in good health. CDR3 residues: CSVDGVAGGVDTQYF.